This T cell receptor (beta chain) was identified in a study of vaccination effects on CD4 cells after COVID-19. Study details: Participants each got two BNT162b2 or mRNA-1273 vaccine doses. Convalescent patient samples, from a couple of individuals, date to 16 days and one week before vaccination.

TCRdb keeps only in-frame clones here, not all; method: immunoSEQ multiplex PCR. The sample includes 20,000 to 30,000 clones, 60% to 80% of them seen just once. Notes on the study in general: Following vaccination, convalescents' spike-reactive clones were mostly new ones induced by the vaccine. Researchers reported few convalescent patients and no early post-infection timepoints in the study.

Concerning this clone: Antigen specificity is unknown.

The CDR3 has 19 residues. Germline-derived CDR1 and CDR2 are MNHNY and SVGAGI (reference sequence). The V and J ends lost 5 bases and 2 bases, in that order; junction bases with no gene match: 15. The ViraFEST assay expanded antigen-specific CD4+ T cells with viral peptide pools before sequencing. When roughly eleven days of culture had elapsed, CD4+ T cells were isolated. SARS-CoV-2 infected the person between March and December 2020, as confirmed by PCR. The genes are TRBV6-6 and TRBJ2-3; TRBD2 agrees at 11 bases. The source material was CD4+ T cells from PBMCs cultured with SARS-CoV-2 spike peptides, sampled before COVID-19 vaccination. This receptor was identified in a human donor who had a prior SARS-CoV-2 infection. The CDR3 DNA is TGTGCCAGCAGTCCCAAAAGTTGGGGGACTAGCGGAACCACAGATACGCAGTATTTT. It is translated as CASSPKSWGTSGTTDTQYF.